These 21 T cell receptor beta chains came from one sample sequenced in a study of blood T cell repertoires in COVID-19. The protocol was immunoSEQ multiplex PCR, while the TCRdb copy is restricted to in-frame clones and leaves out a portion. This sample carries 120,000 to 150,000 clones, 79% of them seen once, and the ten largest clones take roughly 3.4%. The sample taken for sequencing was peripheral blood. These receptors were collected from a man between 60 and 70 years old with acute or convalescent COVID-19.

Here the CDR3 reads CATSDRDREYYTF. For the CDR3, the DNA is TGTGCCACCAGTGATAGGGACAGGGAATATTACACCTTC. This rearrangement joins TRBV24-1 to TRBJ1-2; TRBD1 aligns across 9 bases. Germline V gene sequence: CDR1 KGHDR, CDR2 SFDVKD. J was trimmed by 11 bases and V by 3 bases; bases with no gene match: 6. The CDR3 sequence is 13 residues long.

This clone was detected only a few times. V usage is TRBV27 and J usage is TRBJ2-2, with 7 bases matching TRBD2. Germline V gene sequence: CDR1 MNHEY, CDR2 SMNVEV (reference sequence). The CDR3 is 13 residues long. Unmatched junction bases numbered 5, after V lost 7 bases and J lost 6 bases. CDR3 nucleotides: TGTGCCAGCACCCATGGACTAGCCGGGGAGCTGTTTTTT. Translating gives CASTHGLAGELFF.

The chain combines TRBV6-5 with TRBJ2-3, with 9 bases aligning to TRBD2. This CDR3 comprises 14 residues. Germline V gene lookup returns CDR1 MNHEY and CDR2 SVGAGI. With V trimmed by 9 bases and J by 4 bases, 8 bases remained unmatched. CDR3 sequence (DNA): TGTGCCAGTCGACCGGGACTAGCATCAGATACGCAGTATTTT. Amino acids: CASRPGLASDTQYF.

The chain's CDR3 is CASTPMWNTEAFF. The CDR3 nucleotides are TGTGCCAGCACCCCTATGTGGAACACTGAAGCTTTCTTT. The rearrangement links TRBV28 to TRBJ1-1; D remains ambiguous. In germline, CDR1 is MDHEN, CDR2 SYDVKM. This CDR3 has 13 amino acids. V shed 7 bases and J shed 1 base, with 10 bases lying between them.

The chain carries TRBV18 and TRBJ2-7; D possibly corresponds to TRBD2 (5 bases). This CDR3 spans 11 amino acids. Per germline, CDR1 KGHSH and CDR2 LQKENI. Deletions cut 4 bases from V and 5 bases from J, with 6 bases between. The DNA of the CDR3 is TGTGCCAGCTCACAGAGGGACGAGCAGTACTTC. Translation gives CASSQRDEQYF.

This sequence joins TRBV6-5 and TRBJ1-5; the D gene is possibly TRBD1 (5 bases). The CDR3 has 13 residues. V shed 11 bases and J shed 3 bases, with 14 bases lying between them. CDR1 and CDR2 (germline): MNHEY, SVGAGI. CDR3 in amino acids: CASGQGDNQPQHF. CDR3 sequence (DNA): TGTGCCTCAGGGCAGGGTGACAATCAGCCCCAGCATTTT.

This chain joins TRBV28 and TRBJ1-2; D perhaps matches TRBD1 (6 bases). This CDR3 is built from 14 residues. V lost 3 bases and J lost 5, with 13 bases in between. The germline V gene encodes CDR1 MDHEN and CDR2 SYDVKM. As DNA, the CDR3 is TGTGCCAGCAGTTTCTCAACAGGGCGTTATGGCTACACCTTC. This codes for CASSFSTGRYGYTF.

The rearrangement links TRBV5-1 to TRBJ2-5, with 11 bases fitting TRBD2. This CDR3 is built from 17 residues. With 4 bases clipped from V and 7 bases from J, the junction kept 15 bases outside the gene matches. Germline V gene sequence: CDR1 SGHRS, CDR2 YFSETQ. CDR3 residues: CASSQTGTSGGSGTQYF. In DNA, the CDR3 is TGCGCCAGCAGCCAAACCGGGACTAGCGGTGGATCAGGGACCCAGTACTTC.

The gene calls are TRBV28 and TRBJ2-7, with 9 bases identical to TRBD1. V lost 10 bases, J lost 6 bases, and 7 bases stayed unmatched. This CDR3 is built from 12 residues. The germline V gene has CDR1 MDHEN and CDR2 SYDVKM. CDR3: CAIWGQGGEQYF. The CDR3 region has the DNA TGTGCCATCTGGGGACAGGGAGGCGAGCAGTACTTC. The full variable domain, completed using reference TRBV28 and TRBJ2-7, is DVKVTQSSRYLVKRTGEKVFLECVQDMDHENMFWYRQDPGLGLRLIYFSYDVKMKEKGDIPEGYSVSREKKERFSLILESASTNQTSMYLCAIWGQGGEQYFGPGTRLTVT.

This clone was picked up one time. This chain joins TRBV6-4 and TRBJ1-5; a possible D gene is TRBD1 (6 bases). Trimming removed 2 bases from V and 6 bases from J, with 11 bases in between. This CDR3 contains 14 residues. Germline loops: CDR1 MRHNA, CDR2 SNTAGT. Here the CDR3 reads CASSDEAGVQPQHF. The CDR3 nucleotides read TGTGCCAGCAGTGACGAGGCAGGGGTTCAGCCCCAGCATTTT.

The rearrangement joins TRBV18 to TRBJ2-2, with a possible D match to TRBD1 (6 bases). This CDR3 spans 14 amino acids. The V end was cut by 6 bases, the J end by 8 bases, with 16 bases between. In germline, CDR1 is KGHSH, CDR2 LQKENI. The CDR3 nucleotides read TGTGCCAGCTCGGACCGACAGGTCGGAGGGGAGCTGTTTTTT. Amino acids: CASSDRQVGGELFF.

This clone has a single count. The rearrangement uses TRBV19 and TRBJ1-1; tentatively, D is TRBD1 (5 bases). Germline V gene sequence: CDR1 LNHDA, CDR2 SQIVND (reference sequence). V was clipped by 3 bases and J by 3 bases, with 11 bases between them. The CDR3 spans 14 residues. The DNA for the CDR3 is TGTGCCAGTAGTATCAGGGTTGGAGACACTGAAGCTTTCTTT. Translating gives CASSIRVGDTEAFF.

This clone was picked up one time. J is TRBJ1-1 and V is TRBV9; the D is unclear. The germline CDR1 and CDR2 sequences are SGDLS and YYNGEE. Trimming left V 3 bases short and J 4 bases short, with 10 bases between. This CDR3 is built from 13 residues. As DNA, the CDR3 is TGTGCCAGCAGCGGATCTCCAGTCACTGAAGCTTTCTTT. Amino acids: CASSGSPVTEAFF.

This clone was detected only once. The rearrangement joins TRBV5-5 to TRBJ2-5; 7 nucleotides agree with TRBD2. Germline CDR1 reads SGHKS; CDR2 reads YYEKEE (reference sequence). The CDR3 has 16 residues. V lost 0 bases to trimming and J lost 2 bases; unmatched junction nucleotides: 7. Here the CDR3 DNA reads TGTGCCAGCAGCTTGGGTTTATTAGCGGGTCAAGAGACCCAGTACTTC. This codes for CASSLGLLAGQETQYF.

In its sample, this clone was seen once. CDR3 coding DNA: TGTGCCAGCGCCTCACTGCTTAGGGGCCCCAGGGCCTATAATTCACCCCTCCACTTT. Translated: CASASLLRGPRAYNSPLHF. This chain joins TRBV7-2 and TRBJ1-6, with a tentative D call TRBD1 (5 bases). The CDR3 covers 19 residues. Germline V lookup: CDR1 SGHTA, CDR2 FQGNSA. V was shortened by 8 bases and J by 2 bases, with 25 bases between the two germline ends. The full variable domain, its missing parts supplied by reference TRBV7-2 and TRBJ1-6, is GAGVSQSPSNKVTEKGKDVELRCDPISGHTALYWYRQSLGQGLEFLIYFQGNSAPDKSGLPSDRFSAERTGGSVSTLTIQRTQQEDSAVYLCASASLLRGPRAYNSPLHFGNGTRLTVT.

The CDR3 sequence is CASSHDRGLVNTEAFF. Written as DNA, the CDR3 is TGCGCCAGCAGCCACGACAGGGGGCTTGTGAACACTGAAGCTTTCTTT. The chain employs TRBV4-1 and TRBJ1-1; 10 positions agree with TRBD1. Germline loops: CDR1 MGHRA, CDR2 YSYEKL. The CDR3 has 16 residues. V shed 3 bases, J shed 0 bases, and the junction held 4 bases outside the gene matches.

CDR3 sequence reads: CASRLPGGLLGGYTF. In nucleotides, the CDR3 is TGTGCCAGCAGGCTCCCCGGAGGCCTGCTAGGCGGCTACACCTTC. The chain recombines TRBV28 with TRBJ1-2; D not certain. CDR3 size: 15 residues. The V end was cut by 6 bases, the J end by 8 bases, with 22 bases between. CDR1 MDHEN and CDR2 SYDVKM come from the germline V gene.

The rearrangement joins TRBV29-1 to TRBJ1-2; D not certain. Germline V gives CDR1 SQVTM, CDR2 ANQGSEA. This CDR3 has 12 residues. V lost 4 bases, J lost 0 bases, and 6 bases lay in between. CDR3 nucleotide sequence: TGCAGCGTTGCCAGGACTAACTATGGCTACACCTTC. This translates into CSVARTNYGYTF.

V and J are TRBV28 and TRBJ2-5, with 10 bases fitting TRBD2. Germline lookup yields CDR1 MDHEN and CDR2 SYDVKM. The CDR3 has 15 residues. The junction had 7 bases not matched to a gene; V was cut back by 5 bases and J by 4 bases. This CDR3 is CASSQRTSGGETQYF. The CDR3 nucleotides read TGTGCCAGCAGTCAGAGGACTAGCGGTGGAGAGACCCAGTACTTC.

The CDR3 nucleotides read TGTGCCAGCATGATGACTGCTGACACTGAAGCTTTCTTT. This translates into CASMMTADTEAFF. The chain uses TRBV6-5 and TRBJ1-1, with unresolved D. V lost 7 bases and J 3 bases, leaving 12 bases between the germline ends. Germline lookup yields CDR1 MNHEY and CDR2 SVGAGI. The CDR3 is 13 amino acids.

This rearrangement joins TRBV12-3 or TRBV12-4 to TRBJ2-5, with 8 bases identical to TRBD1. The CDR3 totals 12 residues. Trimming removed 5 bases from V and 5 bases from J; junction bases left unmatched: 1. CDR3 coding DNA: TGTGCCAGCAGTCGGACAGGGGAGACCCAGTACTTC. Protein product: CASSRTGETQYF.